The clone carrying this T cell receptor beta chain was seen ten or more times. Germline loops: CDR1 MNHNS, CDR2 SASEGT. This CDR3 is built from 13 residues. The ends were cut back, 10 bases at V and 2 bases at J, with 12 bases in the middle. Not a single patient had been given any form of treatment at any point before undergoing thyroid surgery. The sample is drawn from a study of metastatic and nonmetastatic thyroid tumors. Across the whole study: From malignant and benign thyroid patients, repertoires in blood and in tumor or nodule tissue were compared.

Source study methods: Clinicopathological groups of papillary thyroid cancer showed CDR3 differences that were used to build a distant-metastasis classifier. TCRdb re-called the PCR reads via MiXCR. In this record, the V and J calls reflect TCRdb's handling and not the investigators' own analysis. Of some 24,000 clones detected, more than 20% appear once; the ten largest clones hold around 13%. V usage is TRBV6-1 and J usage is TRBJ1-5, with TRBD1 as a possible D gene (6 bases). The sequenced sample was blood. This TCR came from a male donor with papillary thyroid cancer or a benign thyroid nodule (not recorded which). Some clones in this sample may be carry-over from other donors' samples. As DNA, the CDR3 is TGTGCCACTGCGGACAGACGCAATCAGCCCCAGCATTTT. This encodes CATADRRNQPQHF.